The present T cell receptor beta chain was sequenced within a study of shared T cell receptors in the human thymus. Repertoires were generated with immunoSEQ multiplex PCR, while TCRdb's copy carries only in-frame clones and drops some. The sample holds about 660,000 clones, 88% seen once. Trimming removed 4 bases at V and 6 bases at J, with 7 bases between. The CDR3 covers 12 residues. Germline loops: CDR1 MDHEN, CDR2 SYDVKM. These data were likewise used in another study, on human thymus T cells.

The J gene is TRBJ2-1, the V gene TRBV28; possibly TRBD1 for D (6 bases). The TCR was taken from a boy less than two years old with a congenital heart defect. Sequencing was carried out using thymocytes. This CDR3 reads CASSYRANEQFF. The CDR3 DNA reads as TGTGCCAGCAGTTACAGGGCCAATGAGCAGTTCTTC.